This TCR beta chain was recorded in a study of neoadjuvant nivolumab and ipilimumab in lung cancer. Study as a whole: Patients got nivolumab 3 mg/kg on days 1, 15 and 29; combination added ipilimumab 1 mg/kg day 1.

Study-wide results and caveats: A small number of samples were TCR sequenced. Only a single major-pathologic-response sample was available for clonality analysis. Resected tumors had greater TCR richness and clonality than uninvolved lung.

Looked up from germline, CDR1 is SEHNR and CDR2 is FQNEAQ (reference sequence). CDR3 length: 16 amino acids. Trimming removed 1 base at V and 0 bases at J, with 12 bases between. Measured with immunoSEQ multiplex PCR; TCRdb has only the in-frame clones, and not every one. Of about 17,000 clones listed, 76% are singletons. Notes on this clone: Its antigen is not identified.

The sequence was obtained from an adult with non-small cell lung cancer. This chain uses TRBV7-9 with TRBJ1-2, with D possibly being TRBD1 (5 bases). The source was tumor tissue, collected after neoadjuvant nivolumab, alone or with ipilimumab, at or shortly before surgery. The CDR3 nucleotides are TGTGCCAGCAGCTTAGGCCCGGGGGACCCTAACTATGGCTACACCTTC. This gives the protein CASSLGPGDPNYGYTF.